Following are 29 T cell receptor beta chains from one sample sequenced in a study of blood T cell repertoires in COVID-19. Generated by immunoSEQ multiplex PCR, the TCRdb table keeps only in-frame clones and is missing some. The sample has about 37,000 clones; more than 85% are singletons. The sample was peripheral blood. The receptor source for this set is a man between 65 and 85 years old with acute or convalescent COVID-19.

The chain joins TRBV21-1 to TRBJ1-4; whether TRBD1, the table's D call, matches the DNA was not checked. TRBV21-1 is a documented pseudogene. This CDR3 contains 14 residues. The CDR3 sequence: CASSPDRVFEKLFF. The CDR3 DNA follows: TGTGCCAGCAGCCCAGACAGGGTGTTTGAAAAACTGTTTTTT.

The chain links TRBV7-2 to TRBJ1-2; 10 bases line up with TRBD1. With V trimmed by 5 bases and J by 8 bases, 8 bases remained unmatched. Germline values: CDR1 SGHTA, CDR2 FQGNSA. CDR3 length: 14 amino acids. CDR3 region: CASSHRDRGKGYTF. CDR3 coding DNA: TGTGCCAGCAGCCACAGGGACAGGGGTAAAGGCTACACCTTC.

This chain joins TRBV30 and TRBJ1-4, with 10 bases identical to TRBD1. CDR3 length: 15 amino acids. J was trimmed by 5 bases and V by 4 bases; bases with no gene match: 7. CDR1 is GTSNPN, CDR2 SVGIG, per germline (reference sequence). CDR3 protein: CAWNGRGQGNEKLFF. CDR3 nucleotide sequence: TGTGCCTGGAACGGCCGGGGACAGGGGAATGAAAAACTGTTTTTT.

The chain links TRBV25-1 to TRBJ2-7, with D possibly being TRBD2 (5 bases). Per the germline V gene, CDR1 is MGHDK and CDR2 is SYGVNS. V lost 6 bases to trimming and J lost 4 bases, with 13 bases between them. The CDR3 has 13 residues. Written as DNA, the CDR3 is TGTGCCAGCAGGCCCACTCCGGGGTACGAGCAGTACTTC. Translating it yields CASRPTPGYEQYF.

This clone was observed once. The rearrangement joins TRBV7-2 to TRBJ1-1; no definite D call. The CDR3 has 15 amino acids. V was cut by 1 base and J by 1 base, with 10 bases left in between. Looked up from germline, CDR1 is SGHTA and CDR2 is FQGNSA. CDR3: CASSLELMRNTEAFF. Written as DNA, the CDR3 is TGTGCCAGCAGCTTAGAGTTGATGCGGAACACTGAAGCTTTCTTT.

The genes are TRBV5-4 and TRBJ1-1, with 7 positions matching TRBD1. Germline lookup yields CDR1 SGHNT and CDR2 YYREEE (reference sequence). The CDR3 extends over 13 amino acids. The V gene end was trimmed by 4 bases and the J gene end by 3 bases; junction bases not matched to a gene: 3. The CDR3: CASSPDRDTEAFF. The DNA for the CDR3 is TGTGCCAGCAGCCCCGACAGGGACACTGAAGCTTTCTTT.

The rearrangement links TRBV28 to TRBJ2-3, with TRBD1 identical over 8 bases. The CDR3 covers 17 residues. With V trimmed by 4 bases and J by 4 bases, 13 bases remained unmatched. From germline, CDR1 is MDHEN and CDR2 SYDVKM. CDR3 sequence reads: CASSSLSGQGMADTQYF. The CDR3 DNA follows: TGTGCCAGCAGTTCTCTAAGTGGACAGGGAATGGCAGATACGCAGTATTTT.

V gene TRBV21-1 combines with J gene TRBJ2-2; TRBD1 is the table's D call, not checked against the DNA. TRBV21-1 represents a pseudogene. The CDR3 contains 19 residues. The CDR3 sequence: CASSPPQRDRPYNTGELFF. The CDR3 DNA sequence: TGTGCCAGCAGCCCACCCCAGAGGGACAGACCATATAACACCGGGGAGCTGTTTTTT.

The chain employs TRBV11-1 and TRBJ2-2, with TRBD1 as a possible D gene (6 bases). V was pared by 1 base and J by 2 bases, with 11 bases between. The CDR3 has 16 residues. Germline-derived CDR1 and CDR2 are SGHAT and FQDESV (reference sequence). CDR3: CASSLGKQGNTGELFF. The CDR3 nucleotides are TGTGCCAGCAGCTTAGGAAAACAGGGAAACACCGGGGAGCTGTTTTTT.

The CDR3 loop is CASSYGRLKPQHF. The CDR3 region has the DNA TGTGCCAGCAGTTACGGGAGGTTGAAGCCCCAGCATTTT. The J gene is TRBJ1-5, the V gene TRBV6-5; no firm D call. V gave up 2 bases and J gave up 8 bases, with 10 bases separating them. The CDR3 contains 13 residues. Germline V gene sequence: CDR1 MNHEY, CDR2 SVGAGI.

The chain carries TRBV2 and TRBJ1-2, with TRBD1 identical over 7 bases. CDR1 is SNHLY, CDR2 FYNNEI, per germline. CDR3 length: 12 amino acids. J lost 7 bases, V lost 6 bases, and 5 bases had no gene match. CDR3 region: CASRQGLRGYTF. The DNA of the CDR3 is TGTGCCAGCAGACAGGGGTTGCGTGGCTACACCTTC.

This sequence joins TRBV4-2 and TRBJ1-1; no clear D gene. With 3 bases removed from V and 7 bases from J, the gap between germline ends came to 9 bases. Germline V gene lookup returns CDR1 LGHNA and CDR2 YNFKEQ. This CDR3 region has 12 residues. The CDR3 sequence is CASSHQVGEAFF. In DNA, the CDR3 is TGTGCCAGCAGCCATCAGGTCGGTGAAGCTTTCTTT.

The chain uses TRBV30 and TRBJ1-4; 7 nucleotides line up with TRBD1. J was trimmed by 7 bases and V by 0 bases; bases with no gene match: 5. The germline CDR1 and CDR2 sequences are GTSNPN and SVGIG (reference sequence). There are 14 residues in the CDR3. CDR3 loop: CAWSVFGQAEKLFF. In DNA form, the CDR3 reads TGTGCCTGGAGTGTATTTGGACAGGCTGAAAAACTGTTTTTT. Variable domain in full (rest from reference TRBV30 and TRBJ1-4): SQTIHQWPATLVQPVGSPLSLECTVEGTSNPNLYWYRQAAGRGLQLLFYSVGIGQISSEVPQNLSASRPQDRQFILSSKKLLLSDSGFYLCAWSVFGQAEKLFFGSGTQLSVL.

The chain employs TRBV5-1 and TRBJ1-1; TRBD1 aligns across 9 bases. CDR1 is SGHRS and CDR2 is YFSETQ in the germline V gene. The CDR3 spans 15 residues. V shed 4 bases, J shed 4 bases, and the junction held 8 bases outside the gene matches. The CDR3 reads CASSVDRGLITEAFF. In DNA form, the CDR3 reads TGCGCCAGCAGCGTGGACAGGGGCCTCATCACTGAAGCTTTCTTT.

This chain uses TRBV7-7 with TRBJ2-2, with TRBD1 matching 7 bases. The germline CDR1 and CDR2 sequences are SSHAT and FNYEAQ (reference sequence). After removal of 2 bases from V and 4 bases from J, the junction contained 7 bases not matched to a gene. The CDR3 consists of 16 residues. The CDR3 loop reads CASSLSPRGSTGELFF. CDR3 bases: TGTGCCAGCAGCTTATCCCCCAGGGGGAGCACCGGGGAGCTGTTTTTT.

V usage is TRBV12-3 or TRBV12-4 and J usage is TRBJ1-4; D is undetermined. The CDR3 runs to 12 residues. V was shortened by 5 bases and J by 14 bases, with 15 bases between the two germline ends. In DNA, the CDR3 is TGTGCCAGCAGTCTAGGAGACTCCCGGCTGTTTTTT. Translating gives CASSLGDSRLFF.

The rearrangement links TRBV2 to TRBJ2-5; TRBD2 might be the D (5 bases). V was shortened by 6 bases and J by 3 bases, with 14 bases between the two germline ends. Germline CDR1 and CDR2: SNHLY and FYNNEI. The CDR3 has 14 amino acids. The CDR3 here is CASSMVVGEETQYF. The CDR3 coding sequence is TGTGCCAGCAGCATGGTAGTGGGAGAAGAGACCCAGTACTTC.

This clone is a singleton in its sample. The chain couples TRBV27 to TRBJ1-1; 9 bases match TRBD1. J gave up 4 bases and V 5 bases, and 11 bases lay outside the gene matches. Germline CDR1 MNHEY, CDR2 SMNVEV (reference sequence). The CDR3 totals 16 residues. CDR3 DNA sequence: TGTGCCAGCAGTCCGGACAGGGGTGGGCGTTTCACTGAAGCTTTCTTT. This encodes CASSPDRGGRFTEAFF.

The chain joins TRBV19 to TRBJ2-1; 8 nucleotides align to TRBD1. The J segment lost 3 bases and the V segment lost 1 base, leaving 2 bases of the junction unmatched. The CDR3 is 15 residues long. CDR1 is LNHDA and CDR2 is SQIVND in the germline V gene (reference sequence). The CDR3 sequence is CASSIGGQDYNEQFF. CDR3 bases: TGTGCCAGTAGTATAGGGGGACAGGACTACAATGAGCAGTTCTTC.

V usage is TRBV3-1 (or the pseudogene TRBV3-2) and J usage is TRBJ2-7; 7 nucleotides line up with TRBD1. The ends lost 3 bases at V and 6 bases at J; junction bases unmatched: 14. The CDR3 loop spans 16 amino acids. CDR1 is LGHDT and CDR2 is YNNKEL in the germline V gene (reference sequence). The CDR3 DNA follows: TGTGCCAGCAGCCACTCCCTTTTAAGGGGGCCGGGCGAGCAGTACTTC. Its translation is CASSHSLLRGPGEQYF.

V gene TRBV4-2 combines with J gene TRBJ2-1; 12 bases agree with TRBD1. The CDR3 covers 18 residues. J gave up 7 bases and V 0 bases, and 10 bases lay outside the gene matches. Per the germline V gene, CDR1 is LGHNA and CDR2 is YNFKEQ. This CDR3 reads CASSQERWPGQGANEQFF. In DNA, the CDR3 is TGTGCCAGCAGCCAAGAACGGTGGCCGGGACAGGGGGCGAATGAGCAGTTCTTC.

V and J are TRBV6-5 and TRBJ1-1; D is possibly TRBD1 (6 bases). The CDR3 covers 14 residues. Trimming removed 6 bases from V and 5 bases from J, with 16 bases in between. Per the germline V gene, CDR1 is MNHEY and CDR2 is SVGAGI. The CDR3 DNA is TGTGCCAGCAGAAACTTGTTCAGGGGAACTGAAGCTTTCTTT. It is translated as CASRNLFRGTEAFF.

CDR3 residues: CSFVLTDTQYF. The CDR3 DNA reads TGCAGCTTCGTACTCACAGATACGCAGTATTTT. The chain employs TRBV29-1 and TRBJ2-3; D not certain. With 8 bases removed from V and 2 bases from J, the gap between germline ends came to 8 bases. The CDR3 runs 11 residues. Germline-derived CDR1 and CDR2 are SQVTM and ANQGSEA.

J is TRBJ1-4 and V is TRBV7-9; weak D call: TRBD1 (5 bases). The germline gives CDR1 SEHNR, CDR2 FQNEAQ (reference sequence). This CDR3 region has 15 residues. The V gene lost 5 bases and the J gene lost 7 bases, with 17 bases spanning the gap. CDR3 residues: CASSPSGTRGEKLFF. CDR3 sequence (DNA): TGTGCCAGCAGCCCCTCGGGGACTCGGGGTGAAAAACTGTTTTTT.

The V call is TRBV7-3, the J call TRBJ1-1; D ambiguous. The ends were cut back, 2 bases at V and 4 bases at J, with 8 bases in the middle. Looked up from germline, CDR1 is SGHTA and CDR2 is FQGTGA. The CDR3 length is 13 residues. This CDR3 is CASSLGESTEAFF. The CDR3, as DNA: TGTGCCAGCAGCTTAGGAGAGAGCACTGAAGCTTTCTTT.

This chain connects TRBV3-1 (or the pseudogene TRBV3-2) to TRBJ2-7, with D possibly matching TRBD2 (6 bases). CDR1 is LGHDT, CDR2 YNNKEL, per germline (reference sequence). V dropped 4 bases and J dropped 4 bases, with 14 bases sitting between them. This CDR3 is 14 amino acids long. CDR3 amino acids: CASSPLAGTYEQYF. In DNA form, the CDR3 reads TGTGCCAGCAGCCCCTTGGCGGGGACTTACGAGCAGTACTTC.

This clone showed up just a few times. The chain has TRBV24-1 and TRBJ2-2, with D unclear. Trimming cost V 0 bases and J 1 base, with 8 bases left between them. Per the germline V gene, CDR1 is KGHDR and CDR2 is SFDVKD. The CDR3 runs 16 residues. The CDR3: CATSDLLPGNTGELFF. CDR3 DNA: TGTGCCACCAGTGATTTGCTTCCGGGGAACACCGGGGAGCTGTTTTTT.

The chain links TRBV18 to TRBJ1-1; maybe TRBD1 (5 bases). V lost 5 bases, J lost 2 bases, and 9 bases lay in between. The CDR3 contains 13 residues. Germline V gene lookup returns CDR1 KGHSH and CDR2 LQKENI. CDR3: CASSSQGNTEAFF. The CDR3 DNA sequence: TGTGCCAGCTCAAGTCAGGGAAACACTGAAGCTTTCTTT.

The genes are TRBV5-6 and TRBJ2-3; TRBD2 matches 9 bases. This CDR3 has 15 residues. The trim removed 1 base at V and 1 base at J, leaving 1 base unmatched. Germline V CDR1 and CDR2: SGHDT, YYEEEE. The CDR3 region has the DNA TGTGCCAGCAGCTTGATAGCGGGGGGCACAGATACGCAGTATTTT. As protein: CASSLIAGGTDTQYF.